This T cell receptor (beta chain) was identified during a study of cytomegalovirus exposure and HLA in healthy donors. The study's findings and limits: In a later analysis, parvovirus B19, influenza, CMV and Epstein-Barr virus appeared linked to several top co-occurrence clusters.

Only a few counts were recorded for this clone. Antigen: not known. Other DNA sequences of this sample code for an identical CDR3. The PCR was carried out with 60 Vbeta primers and 13 Jbeta primers. The method was immunoSEQ multiplex PCR; TCRdb's version includes in-frame clones alone and lacks a portion of them. The sample carries around 99,000 clones, roughly three fifths recorded once. After removal of 0 bases from V and 7 bases from J, the junction contained 5 bases not matched to a gene. CDR3 size: 13 residues. CDR1 GTSNPN and CDR2 SVGIG come from the germline V gene (reference sequence). The source material was PBMCs. This chain connects TRBV30 to TRBJ2-7; 8 bases are shared with TRBD2. This receptor was taken from a woman aged 25 to 45 in good health and CMV-seronegative. Written as DNA, the CDR3 is TGTGCCTGGAGTGTAAGCGGGAGTGGTGAGCAGTACTTC. It specifies CAWSVSGSGEQYF.